This TCR beta chain derives from a study of regulatory T cells in long-lasting Graves disease. In its sample, this clonotype was seen a few times. Researchers made TCR beta libraries by using iRepertoire HTBI primers and running Arm-PCR on CDR3 regions. TCRdb passed the multiplex PCR reads through MiXCR, listing each CDR3 protein once. The sample records around 460,000 distinct CDR3 sequences, roughly 22% being singletons. Sample time point: persistent/refractory GD, antithyroid drugs over 5 years with positive TRAb. Scientists built the TCR library using RNA that was extracted from PBMCs. The sequenced sample was peripheral blood mononuclear cells (PBMCs), obtained when the disease was refractory, from a patient treated with antithyroid drugs. This clonotype was sampled from a female donor with Graves disease.

The CDR3 DNA reads as TGTGCCAGCAGCTTAGTCCCAGGGCCAGCCAAAAACATTCAGTACTTC. This translates into CASSLVPGPAKNIQYF. V is TRBV11-2 and J is TRBJ2-4; TRBD1 might be the D (5 bases). The CDR3 length is 16 residues. Germline lookup yields CDR1 SGHAT and CDR2 FQNNGV. Trimming shortened V by 1 base and J by 0 bases, and 10 bases separated the two germline ends.